There are a few counts of the clone carrying this T cell receptor (beta chain). Its antigen is not known. At the DNA level, this CDR3 is encoded by other sequences in the same sample as well. As to treatment: oral pan-JAK inhibitor, 5-10 mg twice daily. Collection of lesional scalp punch biopsies and peripheral blood was performed in alopecia areata patients. The sample comes from a study of CD8+ T cells in alopecia areata. Study details: It was 6 to 18 months of tofacitinib, and then there were 6 months off drug. Study-level points and caveats: Tofacitinib produced a significant decrease in scalp clonality and in expanded CD8+ clones among the top 100.

Germline V gene sequence: CDR1 SQVTM, CDR2 ANQGSEA. CDR3 length: 12 amino acids. Trimming pared 4 bases from V and 1 base from J, leaving 7 bases between. Sequencing used cDNA as its template, made by extracting RNA and reverse transcribing it. Method: immunoSEQ multiplex PCR; TCRdb's copy keeps in-frame clones and lacks some. The repertoire includes 150,000 to 200,000 clones, 55% to 75% of them detected once, and roughly 0.99% sits in the top ten. The J gene is TRBJ1-1, the V gene TRBV29-1; TRBD1 is a possible D gene (5 bases). The sequencing here drew on CD4+ T cells sorted from blood, taken at week 4, from a patient treated with tofacitinib. The receptor was isolated from a human donor with alopecia areata. CDR3 region: CSVGQTNTEAFF. The CDR3 nucleotides read TGCAGCGTTGGACAGACGAACACTGAAGCTTTCTTT.